This passage covers 22 T cell receptor beta chains from one sample sequenced in a study of blood T cells in healthy people across ages. Primed by a sample-barcoded 5' primer and a J-beta primer mix, a second PCR proceeded for about 7 to 12 cycles. TCRdb re-derived calls from the 5' RACE reads in MiXCR, one entry per CDR3 protein. Here the sample spans around 780,000 distinct CDR3 sequences, more than 55% being singletons. The sample comprised blood. The receptors stem from a man aged 35 to 55 in good health.

V and J are TRBV7-8 and TRBJ1-6; no firm D call. This CDR3 comprises 16 residues. CDR1 SGHVS and CDR2 FQNEAQ come from the germline V gene. Between the trimmed V and J ends, which lost 1 base and 7 bases, there was a span of 14 bases. CDR3: CASSLVSAGPNSPLHF. CDR3 in DNA: TGTGCCAGCAGCTTAGTATCTGCAGGCCCCAATTCACCCCTCCACTTT.

This chain links TRBV20-1 with TRBJ1-1, with 7 positions matching TRBD1. This CDR3 is built from 14 residues. J was trimmed by 8 bases and V by 6 bases; bases with no gene match: 15. Germline V gene data show CDR1 as DFQATT and CDR2 as SNEGSKA (reference sequence). The DNA for the CDR3 is TGCAGTGCCCGCGAGGGACAGAACTTAAGGGAAGCTTTCTTT. Amino acids: CSAREGQNLREAFF.

A few counts support this clonotype. J is TRBJ2-5 and V is TRBV7-2, with unresolved D. Germline loops: CDR1 SGHTA, CDR2 FQGNSA. V was trimmed by 0 bases and J by 5 bases, leaving 7 bases between them. This CDR3 spans 13 amino acids. DNA of the CDR3: TGTGCCAGCAGCTTAGCGGAGCGTGAGACCCAGTACTTC. As protein: CASSLAERETQYF. Drawing the rest from reference TRBV7-2 and TRBJ2-5, the complete variable domain is GAGVSQSPSNKVTEKGKDVELRCDPISGHTALYWYRQSLGQGLEFLIYFQGNSAPDKSGLPSDRFSAERTGGSVSTLTIQRTQQEDSAVYLCASSLAERETQYFGPGTRLLVL.

This clonotype was seen a few times. The chain joins TRBV6-6 to TRBJ2-5; the D gene is possibly TRBD1 (6 bases). The CDR3 length is 14 residues. CDR1 MNHNY and CDR2 SVGAGI come from the germline V gene (reference sequence). The germline V and J ends were trimmed by 6 bases and 2 bases, with 13 bases remaining between them. CDR3 DNA sequence: TGTGCCAGCAGGCCCGGGACATTACAAGAGACCCAGTACTTC. Protein product: CASRPGTLQETQYF.

This clonotype was recorded many times. The chain combines TRBV3-1 with TRBJ2-5, with TRBD2 identical over 12 bases. Trimming at V came to 4 bases and at J to 0 bases, leaving 3 bases not matched to a gene. The CDR3 extends over 16 amino acids. CDR1 and CDR2 (germline): LGHDT, YNNKEL (reference sequence). DNA for the CDR3: TGTGCCAGCAGCCCTGGACTAGCGGGGAACCAAGAGACCCAGTACTTC. Encoded protein: CASSPGLAGNQETQYF.

CDR3 in amino acids: CAISRGQPSYEQFF. CDR3 nucleotides: TGTGCCATCAGTAGGGGACAACCCTCCTACGAGCAGTTCTTC. The chain links TRBV10-3 to TRBJ2-1, with D perhaps matching TRBD1 (6 bases). From germline, CDR1 is ENHRY and CDR2 SYGVKD. Deletions cut 5 bases from V and 10 bases from J, with 18 bases between. The CDR3 contains 14 residues.

CDR3 DNA sequence: TGCAGCGTTGAAGGCTGGTGGGGGGGGACCACAGATACGCAGTATTTT. Translating it yields CSVEGWWGGTTDTQYF. This chain joins TRBV29-1 and TRBJ2-3; TRBD2 matches at 7 bases. V gave up 1 base and J gave up 2 bases; unmatched junction bases: 9. Germline V gene lookup returns CDR1 SQVTM and CDR2 ANQGSEA. There are 16 residues in the CDR3.

In its sample, this clonotype was seen many times. The chain recombines TRBV25-1 with TRBJ2-6; D perhaps matches TRBD1 (6 bases). Per germline, CDR1 MGHDK and CDR2 SYGVNS. V was trimmed by 8 bases and J by 0 bases, leaving 20 bases between them. The CDR3 has 18 amino acids. DNA for the CDR3: TGTGCCAGCGCACTAGGGTCAGGGGATTCCTCTGGGGCCAACGTCCTGACTTTC. Protein sequence: CASALGSGDSSGANVLTF.

This chain uses TRBV28 with TRBJ1-2; 9 nucleotides agree with TRBD1. Trimming cost V 5 bases and J 0 bases; bases outside gene matches: 4. The germline gives CDR1 MDHEN, CDR2 SYDVKM. CDR3 size: 15 residues. CDR3 nucleotides: TGTGCCAGCAGTAGGGGGACAGGGCCTAACTATGGCTACACCTTC. Translated: CASSRGTGPNYGYTF.

The rearrangement links TRBV29-1 to TRBJ2-3; 10 bases line up with TRBD2. The CDR3 spans 16 residues. Germline-derived CDR1 and CDR2 are SQVTM and ANQGSEA. The trim removed 3 bases at V and 3 bases at J, leaving 9 bases unmatched. The CDR3 protein is CSVEVSGGIRTDTQYF. The CDR3 DNA follows: TGCAGCGTTGAGGTTAGCGGGGGGATAAGAACAGATACGCAGTATTTT.

The CDR3 spells CASSFGLAGREETQYF. For the CDR3, the DNA is TGTGCCAGCAGTTTCGGACTAGCGGGCCGTGAAGAGACCCAGTACTTC. V and J are TRBV12-3 or TRBV12-4 and TRBJ2-7; 11 positions match TRBD2. The end of the DNA is better explained by TRBJ2-5, so the J call may be wrong. The CDR3 is 16 amino acids.

The chain has TRBV25-1 and TRBJ1-6; D possibly corresponds to TRBD1 (5 bases). Germline values: CDR1 MGHDK, CDR2 SYGVNS. The CDR3 spans 15 residues. V lost 4 bases and J 3 bases, leaving 10 bases between the germline ends. In DNA, the CDR3 is TGTGCCAGCAGTGGAGGGACCGACTATAATTCACCCCTCCACTTT. Protein product: CASSGGTDYNSPLHF.

This clonotype was seen a handful of times. The rearrangement uses TRBV29-1 and TRBJ2-1; 7 bases match TRBD2. CDR3 size: 16 residues. The junction had 12 bases not matched to a gene; V was cut back by 0 bases and J by 7 bases. CDR1 and CDR2 (germline): SQVTM, ANQGSEA. The CDR3 DNA reads TGCAGCGTTGAAGATGTGACTGGCGGGAGTTATAATGAGCAGTTCTTC. Amino acid sequence: CSVEDVTGGSYNEQFF.

The chain recombines TRBV7-6 with TRBJ1-2; tentative D call: TRBD1 (5 bases). This CDR3 is built from 13 residues. CDR1 SGHVS and CDR2 FNYEAQ come from the germline V gene. Trimming shortened V by 4 bases and J by 8 bases, and 14 bases separated the two germline ends. CDR3 DNA sequence: TGTGCCAGCAGCTCAAGCGGGGCTTTAGGCTACACCTTC. Its translation: CASSSSGALGYTF.

This rearrangement joins TRBV28 to TRBJ2-5; D perhaps matches TRBD1 (6 bases). Trimming removed 4 bases at V and 2 bases at J, with 11 bases between. The CDR3 totals 14 residues. In germline, CDR1 is MDHEN, CDR2 SYDVKM. CDR3 sequence (DNA): TGTGCCAGCAGTTACAGGGTAGGGCAAGAGACCCAGTACTTC. Encoded protein: CASSYRVGQETQYF.

The V call is TRBV6-2 or TRBV6-3, the J call TRBJ2-7; maybe TRBD2 (6 bases). In germline, CDR1 is MNHEY, CDR2 SVGEGT. Trimming removed 3 bases at V and 0 bases at J, with 21 bases between. The CDR3 consists of 18 residues. The CDR3, as DNA: TGTGCCAGCAGTTATCTGGGGCCCTTGGAGGGGACCTCCTACGAGCAGTACTTC. Translated: CASSYLGPLEGTSYEQYF.

Remarks on this clonotype: A read error may account for a junction end that differs from germline. The rearrangement joins TRBV7-8 to TRBJ1-1; D gene unclear. The CDR3 runs 15 residues. CDR1 and CDR2 (germline): SGHVS, FQNEAQ. The CDR3 DNA sequence: TGCGCCAGCAGCTTTGGAGCCGAGGTGAACACTGAAGCTTTCTTT. It codes for CASSFGAEVNTEAFF.

A word on this clonotype: One end of the junction fails to match germline, which may point to a read error. The chain carries TRBV6-5 and TRBJ2-5; possibly TRBD1 for D (5 bases). The CDR3 is 15 amino acids. Germline CDR1 is MNHEY and CDR2 is SVGAGI. CDR3 loop: CASSYLAGCQETQYF. The CDR3 bases are TGCGCCAGCAGTTACTTGGCAGGGTGCCAAGAGACCCAGTACTTC.

V gene TRBV7-8 combines with J gene TRBJ2-5, with TRBD2 matching 11 bases. Germline V lookup: CDR1 SGHVS, CDR2 FQNEAQ. CDR3 size: 16 residues. The J segment lost 2 bases and the V segment lost 5 bases, leaving 7 bases of the junction unmatched. The CDR3 region is CASSNRGLAAQETQYF. Written as DNA, the CDR3 is TGTGCCAGCAGCAATCGGGGACTAGCGGCACAAGAGACCCAGTACTTC.

This clonotype was counted a few times. V usage is TRBV7-3 and J usage is TRBJ2-1, with a tentative D call TRBD2 (5 bases). Trimming cost V 0 bases and J 6 bases, with 12 bases left between them. Germline V CDR1 and CDR2: SGHTA, FQGTGA. CDR3 size: 15 residues. The CDR3 DNA is TGTGCCAGCAGCTTAACGGCTGGGCGGGTCAATGAGCAGTTCTTC. Its protein product is CASSLTAGRVNEQFF.

This clonotype was seen only a few times. J is TRBJ2-4 and V is TRBV6-5, with 10 bases that match TRBD2. J gave up 6 bases and V 6 bases, and 11 bases lay outside the gene matches. CDR1 MNHEY and CDR2 SVGAGI come from the germline V gene. CDR3 length: 16 amino acids. The CDR3, as DNA: TGTGCCAGCAGCGACGGGTCTAGCGGGAGTAGAAACATTCAGTACTTC. This sequence encodes CASSDGSSGSRNIQYF.

Turning to this clonotype: One base away lies a much larger clone, so this may be a sequencing read error. The V gene is TRBV7-2, the J gene TRBJ1-6; D ambiguous. The CDR3 contains 13 residues. The germline V gene has CDR1 SGHTA and CDR2 FQGNSA. As DNA, the CDR3 is TGTGCCAGCAGCTTAGGGAGGGATTCACCCTTCCACTTT. It is translated as CASSLGRDSPFHF.